Presented here are 30 T cell receptor beta chains from one specimen sequenced in a study of OX40 agonist ivuxolimab in advanced cancers. Method: immunoSEQ multiplex PCR; TCRdb's copy keeps in-frame clones and lacks some. The sample lists under 100,000 clones, 89% occurring once. This specimen was CD4+ or CD8+ T cells sorted from blood, taken in a trial of the OX40 agonist ivuxolimab. These receptors were taken from an adult with an advanced solid tumor such as melanoma, head and neck, liver or kidney cancer.

V usage is TRBV28 and J usage is TRBJ2-1; 12 nucleotides agree with TRBD2. The CDR3 has 15 residues. V lost 5 bases to trimming and J lost 5 bases; unmatched junction nucleotides: 4. CDR1 is MDHEN, CDR2 SYDVKM, per germline. The chain's CDR3 is CASSPWTSGDNEQFF. CDR3 sequence (DNA): TGTGCCAGCAGTCCGTGGACTAGCGGGGACAATGAGCAGTTCTTC.

The chain's CDR3 is CASRSDGEETQYF. For the CDR3, the DNA is TGTGCCAGCAGGTCGGACGGGGAAGAGACCCAGTACTTC. The genes are TRBV27 and TRBJ2-5; tentative D call: TRBD2 (5 bases). V gave up 6 bases and J gave up 3 bases, with 11 bases separating them. Looked up from germline, CDR1 is MNHEY and CDR2 is SMNVEV (reference sequence). The CDR3 sequence is 13 residues long.

V usage is TRBV2 and J usage is TRBJ2-1; D unclear. The CDR3 length is 17 residues. Germline V gene data show CDR1 as SNHLY and CDR2 as FYNNEI. V shed 0 bases and J shed 6 bases, with 18 bases lying between them. The CDR3 protein is CASSEAPGRIAINEQFF. The CDR3 nucleotides read TGTGCCAGCAGTGAAGCCCCCGGACGGATTGCAATCAATGAGCAGTTCTTC.

The rearrangement links TRBV19 to TRBJ2-7; 7 bases line up with TRBD2. The J segment lost 3 bases and the V segment lost 5 bases, leaving 7 bases of the junction unmatched. This CDR3 is built from 14 residues. Germline loops: CDR1 LNHDA, CDR2 SQIVND (reference sequence). CDR3 sequence reads: CASSSRREYYEQYF. Written as DNA, the CDR3 is TGTGCCAGTAGTTCCCGGCGGGAGTACTACGAGCAGTACTTC.

This chain uses TRBV19 with TRBJ1-2; possible D gene TRBD1, 5 bases. V was clipped by 3 bases and J by 2 bases, with 7 bases between them. Per the germline V gene, CDR1 is LNHDA and CDR2 is SQIVND (reference sequence). The CDR3 runs 13 residues. The CDR3 bases are TGTGCCAGTAGTATCGCAGGGAACTATGGCTACACCTTC. Translation gives CASSIAGNYGYTF.

The V and J genes are TRBV9 and TRBJ2-5; TRBD2 aligns across 8 bases. Germline V gene sequence: CDR1 SGDLS, CDR2 YYNGEE. This CDR3 contains 14 residues. The trim removed 4 bases at V and 5 bases at J, leaving 7 bases unmatched. The CDR3: CASSHSRGGETQYF. The DNA of the CDR3 is TGTGCCAGCAGCCACTCACGGGGGGGTGAGACCCAGTACTTC.

The sample holds a few counts of this clone. This chain joins TRBV4-3 and TRBJ2-1; no definite D call. In germline, CDR1 is LGHNA, CDR2 YSLEER. V was pared by 1 base and J by 5 bases, with 12 bases between. The CDR3 extends over 15 amino acids. CDR3 nucleotides: TGCGCCAGCAGCCAAGTATCTGCAAGACACAATGAGCAGTTCTTC. It translates to CASSQVSARHNEQFF.

The chain employs TRBV18 and TRBJ1-4, with D maybe TRBD1 (5 bases). This CDR3 has 17 residues. Germline CDR1 and CDR2: KGHSH and LQKENI. V was clipped by 3 bases and J by 0 bases, with 14 bases between them. The CDR3 protein is CASSPNGRAATNEKLFF. CDR3 bases: TGTGCCAGCTCACCGAACGGCAGGGCCGCAACTAATGAAAAACTGTTTTTT.

The rearrangement uses TRBV18 and TRBJ1-1; D not certain. Trimming took off 3 bases at V and 10 bases at J, with 21 bases between the two ends. This CDR3 has 15 residues. Germline V lookup: CDR1 KGHSH, CDR2 LQKENI. The CDR3 reads CASSPSALTFEGAFF. DNA for the CDR3: TGTGCCAGCTCACCCTCAGCCCTTACATTCGAGGGAGCTTTCTTT.

The V call is TRBV5-1, the J call TRBJ2-5; D is undetermined. CDR1 SGHRS and CDR2 YFSETQ come from the germline V gene. V was pared by 2 bases and J by 5 bases, with 10 bases between. The CDR3 runs to 13 residues. CDR3 DNA: TGCGCCAGCAGCTTTCTGGGCGATGAGACCCAGTACTTC. It specifies CASSFLGDETQYF.

The V and J genes are TRBV19 and TRBJ2-5, with TRBD1 identical over 8 bases. The assigned J gene may be wrong: the sequence end matches TRBJ2-7 better. The CDR3 totals 14 residues. Per germline, CDR1 LNHDA and CDR2 SQIVND (reference sequence). The CDR3 coding sequence is TGTGCCAGTAGTACCGGGACAGGCGCCTACGAGCAGTACTTC. It encodes CASSTGTGAYEQYF.

The chain has TRBV4-3 and TRBJ2-7, with D possibly TRBD2 on 6 matching bases. Germline V lookup: CDR1 LGHNA, CDR2 YSLEER. The CDR3 loop spans 15 amino acids. Trimming left V 0 bases short and J 10 bases short, with 19 bases between. The CDR3 bases are TGCGCCAGCAGCCAAGATGGCGGGGCGGTTTCGGCCCAGTACTTC. Amino acid sequence: CASSQDGGAVSAQYF.

The CDR3 DNA reads TGTGCCAGCAGCTTAGAACCCGGACGCAATGGCTACACCTTC. This gives the protein CASSLEPGRNGYTF. The chain recombines TRBV7-2 with TRBJ1-2; no clear D. The V and J ends lost 1 base and 6 bases respectively, with 12 bases between them. CDR3 length: 14 amino acids. From germline, CDR1 is SGHTA and CDR2 FQGNSA.

In this sample, this clone turned up a few times. V usage is TRBV25-1 and J usage is TRBJ2-7; TRBD1 agrees at 7 bases. V was pared by 2 bases and J by 1 base, with 8 bases of the junction left unmatched. CDR3 size: 16 residues. CDR1 is MGHDK and CDR2 is SYGVNS in the germline V gene. CDR3 in DNA: TGTGCCAGCAGTGAACCCGGGACAGCCGTTTCCTACGAGCAGTACTTC. Protein sequence: CASSEPGTAVSYEQYF.

On this clone itself: Relative to the germline gene, one junction end is altered; a read error may explain this. J is TRBJ1-2 and V is TRBV28; D remains ambiguous. Germline V lookup: CDR1 MDHEN, CDR2 SYDVKM. The CDR3 has 14 amino acids. CDR3 sequence reads: CASSLSSENYGYTF. Here the CDR3 DNA reads TGTGCCAGCAGCTTATCTTCAGAAAACTATGGCTACACCTTC.

This sequence joins TRBV5-4 and TRBJ1-2; TRBD1 matches at 12 bases. Per germline, CDR1 SGHNT and CDR2 YYREEE (reference sequence). The V and J ends lost 5 bases and 1 base, in that order; junction bases with no gene match: 6. The CDR3 covers 16 residues. CDR3 DNA: TGTGCCAGCAGTCCGGGACAGGGGGCTATTAACTATGGCTACACCTTC. Protein product: CASSPGQGAINYGYTF.

The chain has TRBV2 and TRBJ2-1; D is uncertain. Trimming left V 5 bases short and J 9 bases short, with 11 bases between. CDR1 is SNHLY and CDR2 is FYNNEI in the germline V gene. This CDR3 contains 12 residues. CDR3 sequence (DNA): TGTGCCAGCAGTTTAGGACGTGGTGAGCAGTTCTTC. Its translation is CASSLGRGEQFF.

The gene calls are TRBV6-6 and TRBJ1-1; D may be TRBD1 (6 bases). The germline V gene encodes CDR1 MNHNY and CDR2 SVGAGI (reference sequence). This CDR3 is 15 amino acids long. The V end was cut by 2 bases, the J end by 0 bases, with 10 bases between. CDR3 residues: CASSYGGTLNTEAFF. The CDR3 DNA follows: TGTGCCAGCAGTTACGGGGGGACACTGAACACTGAAGCTTTCTTT.

The chain recombines TRBV28 with TRBJ2-3; D unclear. The ends were cut back, 8 bases at V and 4 bases at J, with 10 bases in the middle. The CDR3 contains 12 residues. Per the germline V gene, CDR1 is MDHEN and CDR2 is SYDVKM. This CDR3 reads CASLQPPDTQYF. In nucleotides, the CDR3 is TGTGCCAGCCTTCAGCCCCCAGATACGCAGTATTTT.

The chain recombines TRBV6-5 with TRBJ1-3; 7 bases match TRBD1. The V segment lost 2 bases and the J segment 5 bases; nucleotides outside the gene matches: 6. CDR3 length: 15 residues. CDR1 is MNHEY and CDR2 is SVGAGI in the germline V gene. The CDR3 loop reads CASSYGGQNRNTIYF. The CDR3 nucleotides read TGTGCCAGCAGTTACGGGGGACAGAATAGAAACACCATATATTTT.

The chain combines TRBV18 with TRBJ2-1, with a tentative D call TRBD2 (5 bases). The germline V gene encodes CDR1 KGHSH and CDR2 LQKENI. The V end lost 0 bases, the J end lost 9 bases, and 15 bases lay between the germline ends. The CDR3 length is 15 residues. The CDR3 sequence: CASSPPSKISGEQFF. The CDR3, as DNA: TGTGCCAGCTCACCACCTTCAAAAATAAGCGGTGAGCAGTTCTTC.

This chain joins TRBV30 and TRBJ2-5; 11 nucleotides agree with TRBD2. V lost 3 bases and J lost 3; bases outside the gene matches: 12. The germline CDR1 and CDR2 sequences are GTSNPN and SVGIG (reference sequence). CDR3 length equals 17 residues. This CDR3 is CAWRRLAGGVSEETQYF. In DNA form, the CDR3 reads TGTGCCTGGAGGAGGCTAGCGGGAGGTGTTTCAGAAGAGACCCAGTACTTC.

The J gene is TRBJ1-4, the V gene TRBV6-6, with D possibly TRBD1 on 5 matching bases. CDR3 size: 15 residues. From germline, CDR1 is MNHNY and CDR2 SVGAGI (reference sequence). V shed 6 bases and J shed 4 bases, with 15 bases lying between them. DNA for the CDR3: TGTGCCAGCAGAGGATCAGGGACCTTTAATGAAAAACTGTTTTTT. Translation: CASRGSGTFNEKLFF.

A remark on this clone: Germline and junction disagree at one end, which may indicate a read error. V usage is TRBV19 and J usage is TRBJ1-1, with a weak D call TRBD1 (6 bases). Germline V gives CDR1 LNHDA, CDR2 SQIVND (reference sequence). The CDR3 totals 14 residues. The CDR3 coding sequence is TGTGCCAGTTATACGGCAGGGGTGAACGCTGAAGCTTTCTTT. It codes for CASYTAGVNAEAFF.

The chain carries TRBV25-1 and TRBJ2-3; tentative D call: TRBD1 (6 bases). Germline CDR1 MGHDK, CDR2 SYGVNS. The CDR3 extends over 14 amino acids. Trimming pared 7 bases from V and 2 bases from J, leaving 13 bases between. Here the CDR3 reads CASKGGLFTDTQYF. CDR3 nucleotide sequence: TGTGCCAGCAAAGGGGGATTATTCACAGATACGCAGTATTTT.

The chain recombines TRBV28 with TRBJ1-1; 7 positions match TRBD1. The junction had 11 bases not matched to a gene; V was cut back by 5 bases and J by 5 bases. CDR1 is MDHEN, CDR2 SYDVKM, per germline. CDR3 length: 15 amino acids. CDR3 amino acids: CASSPPRGARTEAFF. The CDR3 coding sequence is TGTGCCAGCAGTCCCCCCAGGGGGGCGCGTACTGAAGCTTTCTTT.

There are a few counts of this clone. The junction differs from germline at one of its ends, possibly a read error. The gene calls are TRBV7-7 and TRBJ1-1; D gene uncertain. Germline assignment: CDR1 SSHAT and CDR2 FNYEAQ (reference sequence). The CDR3 runs to 13 residues. CDR3: CASSSDVNTEAFF. As DNA, the CDR3 is TGTGCTAGCAGCTCGGATGTGAACACTGAAGCTTTCTTT. The full variable domain, with the rest looked up from reference TRBV7-7 and TRBJ1-1, is GAGVSQSPRYKVTKRGQDVTLRCDPISSHATLYWYQQALGQGPEFLTYFNYEAQPDKSGLPSDRFSAERPEGSISTLTIQRTEQRDSAMYRCASSSDVNTEAFFGQGTRLTVV.

The J gene is TRBJ1-1, the V gene TRBV6-1; D not resolved. In germline, CDR1 is MNHNS, CDR2 SASEGT. Trimming took off 4 bases at V and 0 bases at J, with 12 bases between the two ends. The CDR3 consists of 15 residues. CDR3 sequence: CASSVSPHMNTEAFF. The CDR3 DNA reads TGTGCCAGCAGTGTCTCCCCACATATGAACACTGAAGCTTTCTTT.

This chain connects TRBV7-2 to TRBJ2-3; tentatively, D is TRBD2 (5 bases). Germline CDR1 reads SGHTA; CDR2 reads FQGNSA. V lost 2 bases and J lost 6, with 12 bases in between. The CDR3 is made up of 14 amino acids. DNA of the CDR3: TGTGCCAGCAGCTTAACAGCGACGGGGGATACGCAGTATTTT. It translates to CASSLTATGDTQYF.

This clone was counted a few times. V and J are TRBV19 and TRBJ1-1; perhaps TRBD1 as D (5 bases). Trimming took off 3 bases at V and 3 bases at J, with 8 bases between the two ends. There are 13 residues in the CDR3. Germline assignment: CDR1 LNHDA and CDR2 SQIVND (reference sequence). In nucleotides, the CDR3 is TGTGCCAGTAGTATTGGGGCGGACACTGAAGCTTTCTTT. Translation: CASSIGADTEAFF.